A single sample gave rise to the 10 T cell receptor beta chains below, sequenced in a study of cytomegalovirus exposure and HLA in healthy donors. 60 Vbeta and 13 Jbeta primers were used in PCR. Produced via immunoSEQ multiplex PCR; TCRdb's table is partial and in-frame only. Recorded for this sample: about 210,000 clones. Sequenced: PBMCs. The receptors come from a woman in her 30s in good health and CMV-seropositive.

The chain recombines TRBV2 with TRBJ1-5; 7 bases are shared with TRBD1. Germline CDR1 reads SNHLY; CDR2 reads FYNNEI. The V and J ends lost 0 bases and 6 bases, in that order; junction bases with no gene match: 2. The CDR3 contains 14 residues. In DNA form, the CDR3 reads TGTGCCAGCAGTGAAGCCACAGGGGCTCAGCCCCAGCATTTT. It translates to CASSEATGAQPQHF.

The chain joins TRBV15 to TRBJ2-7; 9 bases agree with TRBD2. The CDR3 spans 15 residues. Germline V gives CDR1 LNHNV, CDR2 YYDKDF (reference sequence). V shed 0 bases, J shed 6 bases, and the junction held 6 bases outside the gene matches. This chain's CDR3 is CATSRDFGLASEQYF. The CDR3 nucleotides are TGTGCCACCAGCAGAGATTTTGGACTAGCGTCCGAGCAGTACTTC.

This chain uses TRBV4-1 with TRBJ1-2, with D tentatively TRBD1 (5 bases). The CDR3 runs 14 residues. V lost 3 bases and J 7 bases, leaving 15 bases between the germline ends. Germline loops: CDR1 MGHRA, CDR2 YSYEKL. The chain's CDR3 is CASSHVGGEVGYTF. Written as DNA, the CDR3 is TGCGCCAGCAGCCATGTGGGAGGGGAGGTTGGCTACACCTTC.

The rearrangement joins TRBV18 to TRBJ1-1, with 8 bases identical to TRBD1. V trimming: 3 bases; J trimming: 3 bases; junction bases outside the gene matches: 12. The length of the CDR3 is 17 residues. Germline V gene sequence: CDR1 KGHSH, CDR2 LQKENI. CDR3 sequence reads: CASSPGRQGLADTEAFF. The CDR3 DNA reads TGTGCCAGCTCACCGGGCAGACAGGGGTTAGCGGACACTGAAGCTTTCTTT.

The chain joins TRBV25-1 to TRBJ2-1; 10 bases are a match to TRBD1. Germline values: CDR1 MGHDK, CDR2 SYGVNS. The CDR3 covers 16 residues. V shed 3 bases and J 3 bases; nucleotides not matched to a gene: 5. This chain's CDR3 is CASSDPTGGLYNEQFF. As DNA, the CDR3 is TGTGCCAGCAGTGACCCGACAGGGGGCCTCTACAATGAGCAGTTCTTC.

The CDR3 loop reads CAISGGGVMENSPLHF. The CDR3 DNA follows: TGTGCCATCAGTGGCGGCGGGGTTATGGAGAATTCACCCCTCCACTTT. The V and J genes are TRBV10-3 and TRBJ1-6, with D unclear. The CDR3 is 16 residues long. Germline CDR1 reads ENHRY; CDR2 reads SYGVKD. The V and J ends lost 4 bases and 7 bases respectively, with 17 bases between them.

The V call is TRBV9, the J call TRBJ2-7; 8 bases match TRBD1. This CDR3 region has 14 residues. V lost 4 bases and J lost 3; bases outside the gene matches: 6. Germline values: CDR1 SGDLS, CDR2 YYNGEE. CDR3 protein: CASSPGTGHYEQYF. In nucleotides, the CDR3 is TGTGCCAGCAGCCCGGGGACAGGTCACTACGAGCAGTACTTC.

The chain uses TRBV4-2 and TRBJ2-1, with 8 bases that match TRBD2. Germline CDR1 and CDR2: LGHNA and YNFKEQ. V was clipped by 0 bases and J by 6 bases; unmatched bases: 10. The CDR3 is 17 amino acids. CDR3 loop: CASSQDRRTSGFNEQFF. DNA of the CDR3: TGTGCCAGCAGCCAAGATCGTAGAACTAGCGGATTCAATGAGCAGTTCTTC.

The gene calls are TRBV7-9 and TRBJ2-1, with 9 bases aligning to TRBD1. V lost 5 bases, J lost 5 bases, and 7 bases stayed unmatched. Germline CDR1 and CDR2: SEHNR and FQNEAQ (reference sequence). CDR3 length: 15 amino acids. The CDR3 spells CASSPRDRDHNEQFF. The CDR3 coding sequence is TGTGCCAGCAGCCCCCGGGACAGGGATCACAATGAGCAGTTCTTC.

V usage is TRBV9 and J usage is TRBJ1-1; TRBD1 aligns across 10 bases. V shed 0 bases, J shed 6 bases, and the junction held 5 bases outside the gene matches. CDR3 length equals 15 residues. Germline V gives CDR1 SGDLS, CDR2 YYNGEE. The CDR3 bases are TGTGCCAGCAGCGTAGGGGGACAGGGGAATCCTGAAGCTTTCTTT. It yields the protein CASSVGGQGNPEAFF.